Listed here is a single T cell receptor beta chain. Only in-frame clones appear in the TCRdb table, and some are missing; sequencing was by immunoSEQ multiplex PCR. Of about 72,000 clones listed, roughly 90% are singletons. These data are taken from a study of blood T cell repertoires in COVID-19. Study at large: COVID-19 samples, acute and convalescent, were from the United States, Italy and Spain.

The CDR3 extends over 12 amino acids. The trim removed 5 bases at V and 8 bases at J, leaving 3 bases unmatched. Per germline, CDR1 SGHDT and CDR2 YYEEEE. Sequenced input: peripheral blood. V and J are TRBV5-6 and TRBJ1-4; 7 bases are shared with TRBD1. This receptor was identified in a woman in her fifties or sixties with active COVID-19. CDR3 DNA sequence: TGTGCCAGCAGTTCAGGGGGAGAAAAACTGTTTTTT. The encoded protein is CASSSGGEKLFF.